This record looks at one TCR beta chain sequence and its context. The CDR3 consists of 18 residues. CDR1 is PRHDT, CDR2 FYEKMQ, per germline (reference sequence). Losses at the gene ends were 5 bases for V and 8 bases for J; bases not matched to a gene: 13. These data come from a study of CD8 T cells in Susac syndrome. Reverse transcription of about 0.5 to 1 ug RNA used random hexamers. The TCR beta CDR3 was amplified by immunoSEQ multiplex PCR across 54 Vbeta, 13 Jbeta. Using its own MiXCR run on the immunoSEQ multiplex PCR reads, TCRdb lists one record per CDR3 protein. The table has 100,000 to 150,000 distinct CDR3 sequences, over 85% seen once.

The V call is TRBV13, the J call TRBJ2-2; 14 bases agree with TRBD2. The source material was CD8+ T cells from PBMCs. The sequence derives from a human donor with Susac syndrome. The DNA of the CDR3 is TGTGCCAGCAGCCCGGGACTAGCGGGAGAAAACTTCTCGGGGGAGCTGTTTTTT. It specifies CASSPGLAGENFSGELFF.